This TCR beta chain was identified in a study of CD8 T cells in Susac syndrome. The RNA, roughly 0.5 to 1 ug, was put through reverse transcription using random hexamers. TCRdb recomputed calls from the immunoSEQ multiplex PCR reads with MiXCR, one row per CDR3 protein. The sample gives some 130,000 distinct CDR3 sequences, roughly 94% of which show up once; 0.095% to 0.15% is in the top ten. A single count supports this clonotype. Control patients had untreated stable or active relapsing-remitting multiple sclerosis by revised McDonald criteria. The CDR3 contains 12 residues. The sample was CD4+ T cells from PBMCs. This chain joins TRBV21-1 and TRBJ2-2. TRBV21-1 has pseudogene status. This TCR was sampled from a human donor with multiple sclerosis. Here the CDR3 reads CASANSGGELFF. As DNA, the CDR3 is TGTGCCAGCGCTAACTCGGGCGGGGAGCTGTTTTTT.